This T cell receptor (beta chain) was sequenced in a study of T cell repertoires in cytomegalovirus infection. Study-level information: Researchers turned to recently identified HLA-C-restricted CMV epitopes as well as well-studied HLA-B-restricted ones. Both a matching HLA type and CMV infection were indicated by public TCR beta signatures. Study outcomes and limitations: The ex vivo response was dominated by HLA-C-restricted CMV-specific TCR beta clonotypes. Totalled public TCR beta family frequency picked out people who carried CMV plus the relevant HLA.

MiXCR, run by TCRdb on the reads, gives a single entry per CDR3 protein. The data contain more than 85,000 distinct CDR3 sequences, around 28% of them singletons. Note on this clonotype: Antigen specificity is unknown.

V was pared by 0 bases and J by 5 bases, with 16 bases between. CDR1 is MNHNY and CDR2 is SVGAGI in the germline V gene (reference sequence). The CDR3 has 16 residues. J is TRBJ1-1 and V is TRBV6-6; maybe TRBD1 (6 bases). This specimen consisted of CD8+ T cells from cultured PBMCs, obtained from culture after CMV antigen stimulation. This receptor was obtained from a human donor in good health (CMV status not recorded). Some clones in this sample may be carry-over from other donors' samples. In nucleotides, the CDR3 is TGTGCCAGCAGTTACTCCTCTCGGGGGCTGGGTACTGAAGCTTTCTTT. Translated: CASSYSSRGLGTEAFF.